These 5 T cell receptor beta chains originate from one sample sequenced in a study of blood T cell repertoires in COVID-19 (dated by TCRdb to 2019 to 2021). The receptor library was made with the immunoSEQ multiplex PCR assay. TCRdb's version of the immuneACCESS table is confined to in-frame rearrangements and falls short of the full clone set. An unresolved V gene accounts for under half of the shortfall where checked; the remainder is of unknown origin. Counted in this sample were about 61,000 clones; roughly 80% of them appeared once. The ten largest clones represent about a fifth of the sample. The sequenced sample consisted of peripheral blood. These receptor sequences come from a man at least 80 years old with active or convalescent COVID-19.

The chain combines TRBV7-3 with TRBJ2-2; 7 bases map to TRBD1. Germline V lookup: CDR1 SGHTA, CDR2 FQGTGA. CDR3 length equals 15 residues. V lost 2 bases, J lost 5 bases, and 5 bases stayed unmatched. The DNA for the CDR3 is TGTGCCAGCAGCTTATGGACAGGTTTAACCGGGGAGCTGTTTTTT. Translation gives CASSLWTGLTGELFF.

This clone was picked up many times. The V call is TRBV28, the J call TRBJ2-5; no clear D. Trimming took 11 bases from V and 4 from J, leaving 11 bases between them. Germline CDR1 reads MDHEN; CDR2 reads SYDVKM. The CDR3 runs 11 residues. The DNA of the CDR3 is TGTGCCTCCCGAGGAATAGAGACCCAGTACTTC. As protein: CASRGIETQYF.

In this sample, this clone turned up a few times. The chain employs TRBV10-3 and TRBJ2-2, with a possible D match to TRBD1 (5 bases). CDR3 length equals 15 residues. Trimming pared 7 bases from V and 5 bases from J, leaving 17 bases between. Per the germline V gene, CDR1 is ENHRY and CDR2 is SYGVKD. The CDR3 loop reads CAIKDPGLRTGELFF. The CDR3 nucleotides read TGTGCCATCAAAGACCCAGGGTTAAGGACCGGGGAGCTGTTTTTT.

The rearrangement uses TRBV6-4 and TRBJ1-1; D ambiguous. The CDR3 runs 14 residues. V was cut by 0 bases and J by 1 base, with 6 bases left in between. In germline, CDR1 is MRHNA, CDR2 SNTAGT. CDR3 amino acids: CASSDSNRNTEAFF. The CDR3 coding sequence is TGTGCCAGCAGTGACTCGAACAGGAACACTGAAGCTTTCTTT.

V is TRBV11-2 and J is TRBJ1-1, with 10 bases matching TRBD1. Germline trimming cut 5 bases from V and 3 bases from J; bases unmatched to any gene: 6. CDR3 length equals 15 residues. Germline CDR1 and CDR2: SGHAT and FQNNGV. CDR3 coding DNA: TGTGCCAGCAGCGGATCCGGGACAGGGGACACTGAAGCTTTCTTT. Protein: CASSGSGTGDTEAFF.